Listed below are T cell receptor beta chains from one sample, sequenced in a study of beta chain features in type 1 diabetes. Repertoires were generated with immunoSEQ multiplex PCR, while TCRdb's copy carries only in-frame clones and drops some. The sample includes 600,000 to 700,000 clones, around 11% of them seen just once. The sequencing sample was made of naive CD4+ T cells from blood. The receptors come from a man aged 25 to 40 with type 1 diabetes. Both conserved end residues are part of each CDR3. Fields, in order: V gene, clone size, D gene, CDR3 length, J gene, CDR3 protein, CDR3 DNA. The D gene is left open where the match is weak. Clone size appears in some rows only: once, few, many, or a class for an expanded clone.

TRBV18	.	.	13	TRBJ2-5	CASSPGEQETQYF	TGTGCCAGCTCACCCGGGGAGCAAGAGACCCAGTACTTC
TRBV19	few	TRBD2	15	TRBJ2-7	CASSIPSGGFHEQYF	TGTGCCAGTAGTATACCGTCGGGGGGATTCCACGAGCAGTACTTC
TRBV19	.	.	14	TRBJ1-2	CASSSITSGRRYTF	TGTGCCAGTAGCTCAATTACCTCGGGGCGCAGGTACACCTTC
TRBV5-4	.	.	12	TRBJ1-1	CASRYGNTEAFF	TGTGCCAGCAGATATGGGAACACTGAAGCTTTCTTT
TRBV19	few	.	16	TRBJ2-7	CASSLSRASSSYEQYF	TGTGCCAGTAGCCTTTCTCGGGCATCCTCCTCCTACGAGCAGTACTTC
TRBV7-9	.	.	12	TRBJ1-2	CASSREAAGYTF	TGTGCCAGCAGCCGAGAGGCCGCGGGCTACACCTTC
TRBV25-1	.	.	14	TRBJ1-2	CASSEFGEGDGYTF	TGTGCCAGCAGTGAATTCGGGGAGGGGGATGGCTACACCTTC
TRBV18	few	TRBD1	16	TRBJ2-3	CASSPPVGTGLDTQYF	TGTGCCAGCTCACCACCGGTCGGGACAGGGTTAGATACGCAGTATTTT
TRBV30	.	.	14	TRBJ1-6	CAWSPRGLISPLHF	TGTGCCTGGAGCCCCAGAGGACTCATTTCACCCCTCCACTTT
TRBV29-1	.	TRBD2	15	TRBJ2-7	CSVEGTSGSSYEQYF	TGCAGCGTTGAAGGAACTAGCGGCAGCTCCTACGAGCAGTACTTC
TRBV7-3	.	.	13	TRBJ2-1	CASSLRPSGEQFF	TGTGCCAGCAGCTTAAGGCCCAGCGGTGAGCAGTTCTTC
TRBV23-1	.	.	17	TRBJ2-2	CASSQSRTPTSTGELFF	TGCGCCAGCAGTCAATCGAGGACGCCTACGAGCACCGGGGAGCTGTTTTTT
TRBV5-6	.	.	13	TRBJ2-5	CASSLGVKETQYF	TGTGCCAGCAGCTTGGGGGTTAAAGAGACCCAGTACTTC
TRBV18	few	.	14	TRBJ1-6	CASSPAGDAFTLHF	TGTGCCAGCTCACCGGCAGGGGATGCCTTCACCCTCCACTTT
TRBV21-1	few	.	14	TRBJ2-7	CASTSGESSYEQYF	TGTGCCAGCACTTCAGGGGAGAGCTCCTACGAGCAGTACTTC
TRBV4-3	few	.	17	TRBJ2-1	CASSQGPSQASYNEQFF	TGCGCCAGCAGCCAAGGGCCTTCCCAGGCCTCCTACAATGAGCAGTTCTTC